A single sample gave rise to the 10 T cell receptor beta chains below, sequenced in a study of glioma-infiltrating T cells after dendritic cell vaccination. Produced via immunoSEQ multiplex PCR; TCRdb's table is partial and in-frame only. In the table there are about 30,000 clones, more than 85% of which are singletons. The sequencing used blood, collected before dendritic cell vaccination. The receptors here all came from a human donor with glioblastoma.

The chain links TRBV21-1 to TRBJ2-3; the DNA was not compared with TRBD2, the D call given in the table. TRBV21-1 is described as a pseudogene. This CDR3 contains 16 residues. CDR3 coding DNA: TGTGCCAGCAGCGGGATCGGACTAGCGAGAACAGATACGCAGTATTTT. It specifies CASSGIGLARTDTQYF.

This clone was observed once. The rearrangement joins TRBV27 to TRBJ1-2; TRBD1 matches at 8 bases. From germline, CDR1 is MNHEY and CDR2 SMNVEV (reference sequence). Trimming removed 8 bases from V and 4 bases from J; junction bases left unmatched: 12. The CDR3 loop spans 15 amino acids. The CDR3 DNA is TGTGCCAGCGCCAGGGCCCACAGGGGGGGCTATGGCTACACCTTC. This codes for CASARAHRGGYGYTF.

This clone was picked up one time. This chain joins TRBV11-2 and TRBJ1-1, with TRBD1 matching 10 bases. The CDR3 contains 15 residues. Per germline, CDR1 SGHAT and CDR2 FQNNGV. After removal of 3 bases from V and 1 base from J, the junction contained 2 bases not matched to a gene. DNA of the CDR3: TGTGCCAGCAGCTTCGGGACAGGGGCGAACACTGAAGCTTTCTTT. Amino acids: CASSFGTGANTEAFF.

The chain carries TRBV6-1 and TRBJ1-4; 11 bases are a match to TRBD1. V was pared by 7 bases and J by 5 bases, with 3 bases of the junction left unmatched. Germline CDR1 reads MNHNS; CDR2 reads SASEGT. This CDR3 comprises 14 residues. The CDR3 reads CASKRDRGNEKLFF. Written as DNA, the CDR3 is TGTGCCAGCAAGCGGGACAGGGGGAATGAAAAACTGTTTTTT.

The chain links TRBV11-2 to TRBJ1-3, with 8 positions matching TRBD1. The CDR3 totals 14 residues. Germline loops: CDR1 SGHAT, CDR2 FQNNGV. V trimming: 4 bases; J trimming: 8 bases; junction bases outside the gene matches: 7. The chain's CDR3 is CASSSPGTGDTIYF. Here the CDR3 DNA reads TGTGCCAGCAGCTCACCCGGGACAGGAGACACCATATATTTT. The whole variable domain, filled in from reference TRBV11-2 and TRBJ1-3, reads EAGVAQSPRYKIIEKRQSVAFWCNPISGHATLYWYQQILGQGPKLLIQFQNNGVVDDSQLPKDRFSAERLKGVDSTLKIQPAKLEDSAVYLCASSSPGTGDTIYFGEGSWLTVV.

The chain employs TRBV21-1 and TRBJ1-2; the table's D gene call, TRBD1, was not cross checked with the DNA. TRBV21-1 is marked as a pseudogene. The CDR3 sequence is 15 residues long. The CDR3 reads CASSKAHGHLYGYTF. DNA for the CDR3: TGTGCCAGCAGCAAAGCGCACGGACACCTCTATGGCTACACCTTC.

The rearrangement joins TRBV7-2 to TRBJ2-2, with D possibly matching TRBD1 (5 bases). Germline loops: CDR1 SGHTA, CDR2 FQGNSA. V was pared by 6 bases and J by 3 bases, with 8 bases between. This CDR3 has 13 amino acids. DNA of the CDR3: TGTGCCAGCAGGAAAGGGGACACCGGGGAGCTGTTTTTT. It codes for CASRKGDTGELFF.

The chain uses TRBV6-1 and TRBJ1-1, with 7 bases fitting TRBD1. Germline lookup yields CDR1 MNHNS and CDR2 SASEGT. CDR3 length: 13 residues. The V gene end was trimmed by 8 bases and the J gene end by 5 bases; junction bases not matched to a gene: 8. CDR3 sequence reads: CASPRQGRTEAFF. CDR3 bases: TGTGCCAGCCCGAGACAGGGAAGGACTGAAGCTTTCTTT.

The chain couples TRBV6-5 to TRBJ2-5, with D maybe TRBD2 (6 bases). The end of the DNA is better explained by TRBJ2-7, so the J call may be wrong. Germline V gives CDR1 MNHEY, CDR2 SVGAGI. This CDR3 is 13 amino acids long. The CDR3, as DNA: TGTGCCAGCAGTTTTGGGGGGTACTACGAGCAGTACTTC. Translation: CASSFGGYYEQYF.

The rearrangement joins TRBV6-5 to TRBJ2-2; D is unresolved. In germline, CDR1 is MNHEY, CDR2 SVGAGI. V gave up 5 bases and J gave up 5 bases, with 12 bases separating them. CDR3 length equals 14 residues. Here the CDR3 reads CASSEVLRTGELFF. The DNA for the CDR3 is TGTGCCAGCAGTGAAGTTCTCAGGACCGGGGAGCTGTTTTTT.